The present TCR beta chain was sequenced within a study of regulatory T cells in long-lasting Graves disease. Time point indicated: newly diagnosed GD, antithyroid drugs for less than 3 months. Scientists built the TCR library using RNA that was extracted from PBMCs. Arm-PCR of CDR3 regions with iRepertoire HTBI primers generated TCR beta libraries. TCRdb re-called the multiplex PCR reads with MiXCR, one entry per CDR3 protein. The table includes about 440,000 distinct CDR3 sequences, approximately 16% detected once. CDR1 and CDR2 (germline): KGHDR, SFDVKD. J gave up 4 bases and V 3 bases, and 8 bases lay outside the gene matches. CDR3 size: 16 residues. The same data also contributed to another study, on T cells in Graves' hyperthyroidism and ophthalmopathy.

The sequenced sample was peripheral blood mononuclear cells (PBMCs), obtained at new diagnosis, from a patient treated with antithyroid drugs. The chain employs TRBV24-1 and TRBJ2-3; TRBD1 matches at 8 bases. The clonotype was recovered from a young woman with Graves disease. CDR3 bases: TGTGCCACCAGTGATCGTCAGGGGGCTCGATCAGATACGCAGTATTTT. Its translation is CATSDRQGARSDTQYF.